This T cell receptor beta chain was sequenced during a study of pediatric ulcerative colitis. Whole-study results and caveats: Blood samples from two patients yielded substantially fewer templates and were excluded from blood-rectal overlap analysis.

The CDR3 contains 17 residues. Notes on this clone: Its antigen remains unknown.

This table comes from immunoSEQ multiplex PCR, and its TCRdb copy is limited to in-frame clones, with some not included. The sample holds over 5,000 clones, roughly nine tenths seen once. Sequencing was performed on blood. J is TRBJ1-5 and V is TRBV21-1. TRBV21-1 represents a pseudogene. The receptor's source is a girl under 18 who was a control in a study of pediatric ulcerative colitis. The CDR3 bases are TGTGCCAGCAGCAAACAGGGGAGGAGGGGTTCAGGTCAGCCCCAGCATTTT. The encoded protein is CASSKQGRRGSGQPQHF.